One sample yielded the 23 T cell receptor beta chains listed below, sequenced in a study of blood T cell repertoires in COVID-19. Using immunoSEQ multiplex PCR, the repertoire was profiled, and TCRdb retains in-frame clones only, with some absent. Of 150,000 to 200,000 clones in the sample, around four fifths were seen once. The sequencing sample was made of peripheral blood. The receptors come from a middle-aged man who had recovered from COVID-19.

This chain uses TRBV7-8 with TRBJ2-6; 8 bases fit TRBD1. Germline V gene data show CDR1 as SGHVS and CDR2 as FQNEAQ. This CDR3 has 18 residues. The junction had 9 bases not matched to a gene; V was cut back by 5 bases and J by 0 bases. CDR3 protein: CASSQRTGYDSGANVLTF. CDR3 sequence (DNA): TGTGCCAGCAGCCAGCGGACAGGGTATGACTCTGGGGCCAACGTCCTGACTTTC.

The chain joins TRBV6-2 or TRBV6-3 to TRBJ1-1; D is unclear. The CDR3 spans 13 residues. V was shortened by 2 bases and J by 4 bases, with 8 bases between the two germline ends. CDR1 is MNHEY, CDR2 SVGEGT, per germline. The CDR3 sequence: CASSYEVGTEAFF. The CDR3 DNA follows: TGTGCCAGCAGTTACGAGGTGGGCACTGAAGCTTTCTTT.

The chain has TRBV10-2 and TRBJ2-7; 8 bases map to TRBD1. The V gene's germline CDR1 is WSHSY and CDR2 SAAADI. Germline trimming cut 3 bases from V and 5 bases from J; bases unmatched to any gene: 6. The CDR3 extends over 14 amino acids. CDR3 DNA: TGCGCCAGCAGTGATTCGGGACAGGTCGACGAGCAGTACTTC. Amino acids: CASSDSGQVDEQYF.

This chain connects TRBV7-2 to TRBJ2-2; TRBD2 aligns across 9 bases. J gave up 6 bases and V 1 base, and 3 bases lay outside the gene matches. Germline V gene lookup returns CDR1 SGHTA and CDR2 FQGNSA. This CDR3 spans 15 amino acids. The CDR3 DNA reads TGTGCCAGCAGCTTAGTTGGCGGGGGGGCCGGGGAGCTGTTTTTT. It encodes CASSLVGGGAGELFF.

The V call is TRBV11-2, the J call TRBJ2-7; weak D call: TRBD2 (6 bases). Germline CDR1 is SGHAT and CDR2 is FQNNGV. V shed 5 bases and J shed 3 bases, with 17 bases lying between them. The CDR3 runs to 15 residues. The CDR3: CASSPGRISGYEQYF. In DNA form, the CDR3 reads TGTGCCAGCAGCCCGGGGCGGATTAGCGGCTACGAGCAGTACTTC.

This chain uses TRBV29-1 with TRBJ1-4; D possibly corresponds to TRBD1 (6 bases). CDR3 size: 14 residues. Looked up from germline, CDR1 is SQVTM and CDR2 is ANQGSEA. V dropped 3 bases and J dropped 8 bases, with 16 bases sitting between them. Here the CDR3 DNA reads TGCAGCGTTGATGGACAGTTGGGCGGAGAAAAACTGTTTTTT. It yields the protein CSVDGQLGGEKLFF.

This chain links TRBV30 with TRBJ2-2, with D uncertain. Germline assignment: CDR1 GTSNPN and CDR2 SVGIG (reference sequence). Trimming took 6 bases from V and 1 from J, leaving 9 bases between them. The CDR3 totals 13 residues. CDR3 region: CACIPGNTGELFF. The CDR3 DNA reads as TGTGCCTGCATCCCAGGGAACACCGGGGAGCTGTTTTTT.

The chain recombines TRBV2 with TRBJ1-2; 8 bases line up with TRBD1. The CDR3 sequence is 17 residues long. Germline CDR1 is SNHLY and CDR2 is FYNNEI. V trimming: 0 bases; J trimming: 8 bases; junction bases outside the gene matches: 14. The CDR3 reads CASSEALWTGIFGGYTF. In nucleotides, the CDR3 is TGTGCCAGCAGTGAAGCGCTTTGGACAGGGATTTTTGGCGGCTACACCTTC.

The chain carries TRBV2 and TRBJ2-7; maybe TRBD1 (6 bases). Between the trimmed V and J ends, which lost 7 bases and 3 bases, there was a span of 16 bases. The CDR3 totals 14 residues. CDR1 SNHLY and CDR2 FYNNEI come from the germline V gene. The CDR3 DNA is TGTGCCAGCACCGAGGACAGAAATAACTACGAGCAGTACTTC. Translated, it gives CASTEDRNNYEQYF.

Regarding this clone: The sample carries other DNA sequences with the same CDR3. The rearrangement joins TRBV19 to TRBJ1-1; unclear D gene. The CDR3 covers 11 residues. CDR1 and CDR2 from the germline V gene are LNHDA and SQIVND (reference sequence). The ends were cut back, 6 bases at V and 2 bases at J, with 4 bases in the middle. DNA of the CDR3: TGTGCCAGTAGCCAAAACACTGAAGCTTTCTTT. The encoded protein is CASSQNTEAFF.

The genes are TRBV7-8 and TRBJ1-1; tentative D call: TRBD1 (5 bases). This CDR3 region has 13 residues. V lost 9 bases to trimming and J lost 0 bases, with 11 bases between them. The V gene's germline CDR1 is SGHVS and CDR2 FQNEAQ. CDR3 DNA: TGTGCCAGTTGGACGGACATGAACACTGAAGCTTTCTTT. Encoded protein: CASWTDMNTEAFF.

The V call is TRBV7-9, the J call TRBJ1-4; 7 bases match TRBD1. The V and J ends lost 5 bases and 4 bases, in that order; junction bases with no gene match: 7. CDR1 is SEHNR and CDR2 is FQNEAQ in the germline V gene (reference sequence). The CDR3 has 15 amino acids. The CDR3 bases are TGTGCCAGCAGCAGCACAGGGGCGGTTAATGAAAAACTGTTTTTT. It yields the protein CASSSTGAVNEKLFF.

The CDR3 protein is CATSDYPSSYNEQFF. In DNA, the CDR3 is TGTGCCACCAGTGATTATCCTAGCTCCTACAATGAGCAGTTCTTC. This rearrangement joins TRBV24-1 to TRBJ2-1; D remains ambiguous. The CDR3 contains 15 residues. The V gene lost 2 bases and the J gene lost 0 bases, with 7 bases spanning the gap. Germline V gene lookup returns CDR1 KGHDR and CDR2 SFDVKD.

The chain links TRBV7-2 to TRBJ1-5; D gene unclear. Per the germline V gene, CDR1 is SGHTA and CDR2 is FQGNSA. CDR3 length: 16 amino acids. V was pared by 1 base and J by 1 base, with 11 bases between. The CDR3 spells CASSLGAVYSNQPQHF. DNA of the CDR3: TGTGCCAGCAGCTTAGGAGCTGTTTACAGCAATCAGCCCCAGCATTTT.

This clone turned up a few times. V usage is TRBV4-1 and J usage is TRBJ2-1; the match to TRBD2 covers 7 bases. From germline, CDR1 is MGHRA and CDR2 YSYEKL. V lost 1 base to trimming and J lost 1 base; unmatched junction nucleotides: 1. This CDR3 spans 15 amino acids. CDR3 in DNA: TGCGCCAGCAGCCAAGCGGGGGGTTCCTACAATGAGCAGTTCTTC. As protein: CASSQAGGSYNEQFF.

The rearrangement uses TRBV28 and TRBJ1-6, with 8 bases aligning to TRBD1. There are 14 residues in the CDR3. Germline-derived CDR1 and CDR2 are MDHEN and SYDVKM. With V trimmed by 4 bases and J by 9 bases, 5 bases remained unmatched. CDR3 protein: CASSSGQGSSPLHF. CDR3 sequence (DNA): TGTGCCAGCAGTTCTGGACAGGGTAGTTCACCCCTCCACTTT.

This chain joins TRBV11-2 and TRBJ2-5; weak D call: TRBD1 (5 bases). The CDR3 is made up of 19 amino acids. The ends were cut back, 4 bases at V and 4 bases at J, with 28 bases in the middle. Germline V gene data show CDR1 as SGHAT and CDR2 as FQNNGV. The CDR3 is CASSSQYPQARLRGETQYF. The CDR3 nucleotides read TGTGCCAGCAGCTCACAGTATCCCCAAGCGCGCCTAAGGGGAGAGACCCAGTACTTC.

J is TRBJ2-7 and V is TRBV20-1; D might be TRBD2 (5 bases). Germline V gene data show CDR1 as DFQATT and CDR2 as SNEGSKA (reference sequence). CDR3 length equals 11 residues. Trimming took 3 bases from V and 9 from J, leaving 12 bases between them. The CDR3 DNA reads as TGCAGTGCTAGGCGAGGGAGTGGGCAGTACTTC. Amino acids: CSARRGSGQYF.

V and J are TRBV18 and TRBJ1-2; D may be TRBD1 (5 bases). This CDR3 comprises 13 residues. Germline values: CDR1 KGHSH, CDR2 LQKENI. Trimming cost V 4 bases and J 3 bases, with 9 bases left between them. CDR3 sequence reads: CASSLQVHYGYTF. The CDR3 nucleotides are TGTGCCAGCTCACTACAGGTGCACTATGGCTACACCTTC.

The V and J genes are TRBV5-4 and TRBJ1-4; TRBD1 is a possible D gene (5 bases). Germline lookup yields CDR1 SGHNT and CDR2 YYREEE (reference sequence). The V end lost 0 bases, the J end lost 6 bases, and 9 bases lay between the germline ends. The CDR3 is made up of 14 amino acids. The CDR3: CASSLATEDEKLFF. The CDR3 DNA sequence: TGTGCCAGCAGCTTGGCGACAGAGGATGAAAAACTGTTTTTT.

The chain carries TRBV5-1 and TRBJ2-3; TRBD1 matches at 12 bases. This CDR3 region has 16 residues. The ends lost 3 bases at V and 4 bases at J; junction bases unmatched: 6. The germline V gene encodes CDR1 SGHRS and CDR2 YFSETQ. The CDR3 DNA is TGCGCCAGCAGCTCAGGGGACAGGGGGCGCGCAGATACGCAGTATTTT. It yields the protein CASSSGDRGRADTQYF.

This rearrangement joins TRBV5-4 to TRBJ1-2; D unresolved. V was trimmed by 4 bases and J by 6 bases, leaving 19 bases between them. The CDR3 has 15 amino acids. Germline-derived CDR1 and CDR2 are SGHNT and YYREEE (reference sequence). CDR3 sequence reads: CASSQYTQALNGYTF. The CDR3 nucleotides read TGTGCCAGCAGCCAATACACTCAGGCCCTCAATGGCTACACCTTC.

V is TRBV6-6 and J is TRBJ2-1; TRBD2 agrees at 10 bases. Germline CDR1 and CDR2: MNHNY and SVGAGI (reference sequence). The CDR3 spans 15 residues. Trimming took 6 bases from V and 6 from J; bases not matched to a gene: 8. DNA for the CDR3: TGTGCCAGCAGAACCACTAGCGGGGCCTCCAATGAGCAGTTCTTC. Translating gives CASRTTSGASNEQFF.